Below, 23 T cell receptor beta chains from the same sample are listed, as sequenced in a study of sequential checkpoint blockade in melanoma. Treatment noted: randomized to nivolumab then ipilimumab (arm A) or the reverse (arm B). Repertoires were generated with immunoSEQ multiplex PCR, while TCRdb's copy carries only in-frame clones and drops some. Altogether approximately 12,000 clones are present, less than 75% being singletons, with the ten largest covering 23%. Source: CD8+ T cells sorted from blood (inferred from file names), taken from a patient given nivolumab and ipilimumab in sequence. These TCRs come from a human donor with melanoma.

This clone is labeled as medium-sized (0.01 to 0.1%). CDR3 coding DNA: TGTGCCAGTAGCCAAGCGCTGACAGGGCATAATTCACCCCTCCACTTT. It codes for CASSQALTGHNSPLHF. The chain carries TRBV19 and TRBJ1-6; 7 nucleotides line up with TRBD1. CDR3 length equals 16 residues. Germline trimming cut 6 bases from V and 5 bases from J; bases unmatched to any gene: 10. The germline V gene encodes CDR1 LNHDA and CDR2 SQIVND (reference sequence).

The chain uses TRBV4-2 and TRBJ2-1; 9 bases map to TRBD2. The CDR3 consists of 16 residues. The ends lost 0 bases at V and 5 bases at J; junction bases unmatched: 5. Germline CDR1 and CDR2: LGHNA and YNFKEQ. The CDR3 spells CASSQEIAGANNEQFF. The CDR3, as DNA: TGTGCCAGCAGCCAAGAGATAGCGGGGGCCAACAATGAGCAGTTCTTC.

This chain uses TRBV5-6 with TRBJ2-7; D not resolved. This CDR3 has 14 residues. V lost 0 bases and J 2 bases, leaving 9 bases between the germline ends. Germline V gives CDR1 SGHDT, CDR2 YYEEEE. The CDR3 is CASSLGGATYEQYF. In DNA form, the CDR3 reads TGTGCCAGCAGCTTGGGAGGTGCGACCTACGAGCAGTACTTC.

The rearrangement uses TRBV7-9 and TRBJ2-1; 10 bases fit TRBD2. The junction had 12 bases not matched to a gene; V was cut back by 0 bases and J by 4 bases. Germline assignment: CDR1 SEHNR and CDR2 FQNEAQ (reference sequence). The CDR3 consists of 19 residues. CDR3 amino acids: CASSLASGFGTSAYNEQFF. The CDR3 DNA sequence: TGTGCCAGCAGCTTAGCGAGTGGTTTCGGGACTAGCGCTTACAATGAGCAGTTCTTC. The whole variable domain, filled in from reference TRBV7-9 and TRBJ2-1, reads DTGVSQNPRHKITKRGQNVTFRCDPISEHNRLYWYRQTLGQGPEFLTYFQNEAQLEKSRLLSDRFSAERPKGSFSTLEIQRTEQGDSAMYLCASSLASGFGTSAYNEQFFGPGTRLTVL.

The chain uses TRBV4-2 and TRBJ2-3; perhaps TRBD2 as D (5 bases). Germline values: CDR1 LGHNA, CDR2 YNFKEQ. Trimming pared 3 bases from V and 3 bases from J, leaving 13 bases between. The CDR3 is 15 amino acids. CDR3 amino acids: CASSQTKLVTDTQYF. CDR3 in DNA: TGTGCCAGCAGCCAGACCAAACTAGTTACAGATACGCAGTATTTT.

This chain connects TRBV28 to TRBJ2-3; 11 bases align to TRBD1. In germline, CDR1 is MDHEN, CDR2 SYDVKM. Trimming cost V 7 bases and J 4 bases; bases outside gene matches: 13. CDR3 length equals 17 residues. In DNA, the CDR3 is TGTGCCAGCACCCTAAGCAGGAGGACAGGGGGCGCAGATACGCAGTATTTT. Translation: CASTLSRRTGGADTQYF.

This clone was seen once. V and J are TRBV27 and TRBJ2-1, with 12 bases fitting TRBD2. J lost 7 bases, V lost 5 bases, and 3 bases had no gene match. CDR3 length: 14 residues. Germline V gives CDR1 MNHEY, CDR2 SMNVEV (reference sequence). The CDR3 sequence: CASSPTSGRNEQFF. CDR3 nucleotide sequence: TGTGCCAGCAGTCCGACTAGCGGGAGAAATGAGCAGTTCTTC.

A word on this clone: Other DNA sequences in the sample encode the same CDR3. This chain connects TRBV6-1 to TRBJ2-7; D call uncertain. The length of the CDR3 is 12 residues. Germline V gene data show CDR1 as MNHNS and CDR2 as SASEGT. Trimming pared 6 bases from V and 3 bases from J, leaving 9 bases between. Here the CDR3 reads CASSETVYEQYF. For the CDR3, the DNA is TGTGCCAGCAGCGAAACTGTCTACGAGCAGTACTTC.

The rearrangement uses TRBV7-6 and TRBJ2-1; 9 bases fit TRBD1. With V trimmed by 3 bases and J by 2 bases, 2 bases remained unmatched. From germline, CDR1 is SGHVS and CDR2 FNYEAQ. The CDR3 is made up of 15 amino acids. The CDR3 sequence: CASSLGTGPYNEQFF. The DNA for the CDR3 is TGTGCCAGCAGCTTGGGGACAGGGCCCTACAATGAGCAGTTCTTC. The variable domain in full, completed from reference TRBV7-6 and TRBJ2-1, reads GAGVSQSPRYKVTKRGQDVALRCDPISGHVSLYWYRQALGQGPEFLTYFNYEAQQDKSGLPNDRFSAERPEGSISTLTIQRTEQRDSAMYRCASSLGTGPYNEQFFGPGTRLTVL.

The V call is TRBV6-5, the J call TRBJ1-1, with unresolved D. There are 14 residues in the CDR3. Trimming took off 2 bases at V and 3 bases at J, with 10 bases between the two ends. CDR1 is MNHEY, CDR2 SVGAGI, per germline. CDR3 protein: CASSYGPTDTEAFF. The CDR3 coding sequence is TGTGCCAGCAGTTACGGGCCCACGGACACTGAAGCTTTCTTT.

This clone has more than one count but fewer than ten. V and J are TRBV19 and TRBJ2-1; no firm D call. The ends were cut back, 3 bases at V and 5 bases at J, with 8 bases in the middle. This CDR3 contains 13 residues. In germline, CDR1 is LNHDA, CDR2 SQIVND (reference sequence). The CDR3: CASSMGSNNEQFF. The CDR3 bases are TGTGCCAGTAGTATGGGCAGTAACAATGAGCAGTTCTTC.

The V gene is TRBV5-8, the J gene TRBJ2-7, with a tentative D call TRBD1 (6 bases). Germline-derived CDR1 and CDR2 are SGHTS and YDEGEE. This CDR3 is 15 amino acids long. The V and J ends lost 7 bases and 1 base respectively, with 18 bases between them. The CDR3 nucleotides read TGTGCCAGCGCTACTACAGGGACCGGGTCCTACGAGCAGTACTTC. Translated, it gives CASATTGTGSYEQYF. Full variable domain (missing parts from reference TRBV5-8 and TRBJ2-7): EAGVTQSPTHLIKTRGQQATLRCSPISGHTSVYWYQQALGLGLQFLLWYDEGEERNRGNFPPRFSGRQFPNYSSELNVNALELEDSALYLCASATTGTGSYEQYFGPGTRLTVT.

This clone showed up many times. The rearrangement links TRBV7-2 to TRBJ2-2; 9 bases fit TRBD1. Losses at the gene ends were 2 bases for V and 5 bases for J; bases not matched to a gene: 6. Germline CDR1 is SGHTA and CDR2 is FQGNSA. This CDR3 comprises 16 residues. The CDR3 sequence: CASSLTDGQGTGELFF. Here the CDR3 DNA reads TGTGCCAGCAGCTTAACCGACGGACAGGGGACCGGGGAGCTGTTTTTT. The full variable domain, its missing parts supplied by reference TRBV7-2 and TRBJ2-2, is GAGVSQSPSNKVTEKGKDVELRCDPISGHTALYWYRQSLGQGLEFLIYFQGNSAPDKSGLPSDRFSAERTGGSVSTLTIQRTQQEDSAVYLCASSLTDGQGTGELFFGEGSRLTVL.

The chain is built from TRBV2 and TRBJ2-6, with TRBD1 matching 8 bases. Germline values: CDR1 SNHLY, CDR2 FYNNEI. V shed 5 bases, J shed 3 bases, and the junction held 6 bases outside the gene matches. This CDR3 spans 16 amino acids. The CDR3 DNA reads as TGTGCCAGCAGTTTCTCGGACAGGGATGGGGCCAACGTCCTGACTTTC. As protein: CASSFSDRDGANVLTF.

This clone was counted a few times. The V and J genes are TRBV9 and TRBJ2-7; D remains ambiguous. Germline loops: CDR1 SGDLS, CDR2 YYNGEE. This CDR3 has 12 residues. V was clipped by 4 bases and J by 2 bases, with 7 bases between them. The CDR3 region is CASSFRPYEQYF. The CDR3 DNA follows: TGTGCCAGCAGCTTCAGGCCCTACGAGCAGTACTTC. The variable domain in full, completed from reference TRBV9 and TRBJ2-7, reads DSGVTQTPKHLITATGQRVTLRCSPRSGDLSVYWYQQSLDQGLQFLIQYYNGEERAKGNILERFSAQQFPDLHSELNLSSLELGDSALYFCASSFRPYEQYFGPGTRLTVT.

The V gene is TRBV11-2, the J gene TRBJ1-4; TRBD1 is a possible D gene (5 bases). V was pared by 2 bases and J by 7 bases, with 17 bases between. This CDR3 region has 16 residues. Germline V gene data show CDR1 as SGHAT and CDR2 as FQNNGV. The DNA of the CDR3 is TGTGCCAGCAGCTTAAAGCCTGCAGGGTTGGGTGAAAAACTGTTTTTT. Its protein product is CASSLKPAGLGEKLFF. The full variable domain, its missing parts supplied by reference TRBV11-2 and TRBJ1-4, is EAGVAQSPRYKIIEKRQSVAFWCNPISGHATLYWYQQILGQGPKLLIQFQNNGVVDDSQLPKDRFSAERLKGVDSTLKIQPAKLEDSAVYLCASSLKPAGLGEKLFFGSGTQLSVL.

This chain uses TRBV12-5 with TRBJ2-1; 12 bases are shared with TRBD2. V was pared by 4 bases and J by 6 bases, with 4 bases of the junction left unmatched. The CDR3 totals 15 residues. Germline values: CDR1 LGHNT, CDR2 FRNRAP. The CDR3: CASGYLAGGGNEQFF. DNA of the CDR3: TGTGCTAGTGGTTACCTAGCGGGAGGGGGCAATGAGCAGTTCTTC.

The table lists this clone with a few counts. The chain is built from TRBV5-4 and TRBJ1-2, with TRBD1 matching 8 bases. Germline assignment: CDR1 SGHNT and CDR2 YYREEE (reference sequence). This CDR3 region has 13 residues. J lost 10 bases, V lost 4 bases, and 9 bases had no gene match. In DNA form, the CDR3 reads TGTGCCAGCAGCCCAGACAGGGGAAATCCCTACACCTTC. Its translation: CASSPDRGNPYTF.

The chain has TRBV2 and TRBJ2-5; D possibly corresponds to TRBD1 (6 bases). The J call may be in error: the DNA end matches TRBJ2-7 better. CDR3 size: 13 residues. Germline V gene lookup returns CDR1 SNHLY and CDR2 FYNNEI. The CDR3 loop is CASSEIGGHEQYF. For the CDR3, the DNA is TGTGCCAGCAGTGAAATAGGGGGACACGAGCAGTACTTC.

There are a few counts of this clone. The chain recombines TRBV19 with TRBJ1-4; 7 bases match TRBD1. CDR1 and CDR2 from the germline V gene are LNHDA and SQIVND (reference sequence). The CDR3 extends over 18 amino acids. The V and J ends lost 6 bases and 8 bases, in that order; junction bases with no gene match: 21. The CDR3 bases are TGTGCCAGTAGCCAGGGGGGTGCCGGTGCACCCTTTGAGGAAAAACTGTTTTTT. Amino acid sequence: CASSQGGAGAPFEEKLFF.

The chain carries TRBV30 and TRBJ2-3, with D possibly being TRBD1 (6 bases). Germline values: CDR1 GTSNPN, CDR2 SVGIG (reference sequence). The length of the CDR3 is 14 residues. Trimming took 0 bases from V and 4 from J, leaving 11 bases between them. The CDR3 bases are TGTGCCTGGAGTGTAGGGGGTAGCTCAGATACGCAGTATTTT. Translating it yields CAWSVGGSSDTQYF.

The chain carries TRBV5-1 and TRBJ2-7, with 8 bases matching TRBD1. There are 15 residues in the CDR3. Germline trimming cut 4 bases from V and 0 bases from J; bases unmatched to any gene: 6. Germline lookup yields CDR1 SGHRS and CDR2 YFSETQ. CDR3 coding DNA: TGCGCCAGCAGCCGGGGGCAGGGGGCCTCCTACGAGCAGTACTTC. Amino acids: CASSRGQGASYEQYF.

The chain recombines TRBV5-6 with TRBJ1-5; no reliable D call. Germline CDR1 SGHDT, CDR2 YYEEEE. V lost 4 bases, J lost 3 bases, and 14 bases lay in between. The CDR3 has 15 residues. The CDR3, as DNA: TGTGCCAGCAGCCAAAGCGGGCGGTACAATCAGCCCCAGCATTTT. Its translation is CASSQSGRYNQPQHF.